One sample yielded the 8 T cell receptor beta chains listed below, sequenced in a study of T cell repertoires in cytomegalovirus infection. Antigens for these TCRs are unknown. TCRdb re-called the reads through MiXCR, storing one row per CDR3 protein. This sample has about 770,000 distinct CDR3 sequences; about 27% occur once, and the top ten carry around 13%. This specimen consisted of cultured CD8+ T cells from PBMCs, obtained from culture after CMV antigen stimulation. These TCRs come from a human donor in good health (CMV status not recorded). Some clones in this sample may be carry-over from other donors' samples.

The chain carries TRBV2 and TRBJ2-5; D is uncertain. CDR1 and CDR2 from the germline V gene are SNHLY and FYNNEI. V was clipped by 3 bases and J by 2 bases, with 7 bases between them. This CDR3 is built from 13 residues. The CDR3 nucleotides read TGTGCCAGCAGTGAGCGACGGCAAGAGACCCAGTACTTC. Protein product: CASSERRQETQYF.

The gene calls are TRBV29-1 and TRBJ1-2, with TRBD1 identical over 10 bases. The V gene's germline CDR1 is SQVTM and CDR2 ANQGSEA. After removal of 0 bases from V and 0 bases from J, the junction contained 10 bases not matched to a gene. The CDR3 is 18 amino acids. As DNA, the CDR3 is TGCAGCGTTGAAGATCGGGGGGGGACAGGGGTCGCTAACTATGGCTACACCTTC. It specifies CSVEDRGGTGVANYGYTF.

This clonotype was counted only a few times. CDR3 in DNA: TGTGCCAGCAGGGGACAGGACGATGTCCCCGATGAGCAGTTCTTC. Protein: CASRGQDDVPDEQFF. The rearrangement uses TRBV12-3 or TRBV12-4 and TRBJ2-1, with TRBD1 matching 8 bases. The V gene end was trimmed by 6 bases and the J gene end by 8 bases; junction bases not matched to a gene: 12. The CDR3 has 15 residues.

The genes are TRBV5-5 and TRBJ2-7, with 10 positions matching TRBD1. Germline V gives CDR1 SGHKS, CDR2 YYEKEE (reference sequence). This CDR3 comprises 15 residues. With V trimmed by 4 bases and J by 5 bases, 9 bases remained unmatched. CDR3 region: CASSIGTGDFDEQYV. In DNA, the CDR3 is TGTGCCAGCAGCATAGGGACAGGGGATTTCGACGAGCAGTACGTC.

This clonotype was seen once. This chain uses TRBV7-6 with TRBJ2-3; D unresolved. The CDR3 is made up of 12 amino acids. Germline V gene data show CDR1 as SGHVS and CDR2 as FNYEAQ. With 8 bases removed from V and 2 bases from J, the gap between germline ends came to 8 bases. The CDR3 DNA reads as TGTGCCAGCGCTAGATCCACAGATACGCAGTATTTT. Protein product: CASARSTDTQYF.

In this sample, this clonotype turned up a few times. The rearrangement uses TRBV6-5 and TRBJ1-5, with D possibly matching TRBD1 (6 bases). This CDR3 is built from 14 residues. Germline CDR1 is MNHEY and CDR2 is SVGAGI. Trimming cost V 6 bases and J 2 bases, with 11 bases left between them. The CDR3 here is CASRTRQGNQPQHF. In DNA, the CDR3 is TGTGCCAGCAGGACCCGACAGGGCAATCAGCCCCAGCATTTT.

The V call is TRBV29-1, the J call TRBJ1-2, with TRBD1 identical over 9 bases. The trim removed 6 bases at V and 6 bases at J, leaving 8 bases unmatched. The CDR3 has 13 residues. CDR1 is SQVTM, CDR2 ANQGSEA, per germline. This CDR3 reads CSVKMDRGDGYTF. CDR3 DNA: TGCAGCGTAAAAATGGACAGGGGCGATGGCTACACCTTC. Full variable domain (rest looked up from reference TRBV29-1 and TRBJ1-2): SAVISQKPSRDICQRGTSLTIQCQVDSQVTMMFWYRQQPGQSLTLIATANQGSEATYESGFVIDKFPISRPNLTFSTLTVSNMSPEDSSIYLCSVKMDRGDGYTFGSGTRLTVV.

The V and J genes are TRBV7-9 and TRBJ1-1, with no clear D. Germline CDR1 SEHNR, CDR2 FQNEAQ (reference sequence). This CDR3 is 13 amino acids long. The V end was cut by 0 bases, the J end by 11 bases, with 13 bases between. The CDR3 DNA follows: TGTGCCAGCAGCTTAGCGTCCCCAGCCGGGGCTTTCTTT. This translates into CASSLASPAGAFF.